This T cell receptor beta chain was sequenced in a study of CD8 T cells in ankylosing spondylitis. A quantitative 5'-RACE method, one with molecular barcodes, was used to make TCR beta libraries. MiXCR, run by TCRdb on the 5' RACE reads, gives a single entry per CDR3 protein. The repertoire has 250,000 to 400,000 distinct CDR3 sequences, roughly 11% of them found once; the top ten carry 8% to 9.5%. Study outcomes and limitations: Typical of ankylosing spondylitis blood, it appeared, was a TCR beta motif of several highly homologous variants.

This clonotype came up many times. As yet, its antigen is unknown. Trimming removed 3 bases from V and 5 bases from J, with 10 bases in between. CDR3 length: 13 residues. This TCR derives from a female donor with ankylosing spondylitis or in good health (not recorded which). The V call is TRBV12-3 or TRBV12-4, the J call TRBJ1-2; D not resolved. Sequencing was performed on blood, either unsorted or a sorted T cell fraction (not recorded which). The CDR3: CASSFARSYGYTF. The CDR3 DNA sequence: TGTGCCAGCAGTTTCGCAAGATCTTATGGCTACACCTTC.